The 18 T cell receptor beta chains below were found in one sample sequenced in a study of blood T cell repertoires in COVID-19. Profiling relied on immunoSEQ multiplex PCR, and the TCRdb table lists in-frame clones only, not all of them. The table lists hundreds of thousands of clones, 85% of them singletons. Material: peripheral blood. The receptors stem from a man between 45 and 60 years old with active or convalescent COVID-19.

The V call is TRBV4-1, the J call TRBJ2-1, with TRBD2 matching 11 bases. Trimming took 3 bases from V and 2 from J; bases not matched to a gene: 3. Germline V gives CDR1 MGHRA, CDR2 YSYEKL. The CDR3 loop spans 16 amino acids. CDR3 sequence (DNA): TGCGCCAGCAGCCAGGAACTAGCGGGAGCCTACAATGAGCAGTTCTTC. This sequence encodes CASSQELAGAYNEQFF.

This chain joins TRBV10-3 and TRBJ1-1; no definite D call. V was pared by 6 bases and J by 2 bases, with 10 bases between. Germline CDR1 ENHRY, CDR2 SYGVKD. The CDR3 spans 13 residues. The CDR3 loop is CAIRPHQNTEAFF. Written as DNA, the CDR3 is TGTGCCATCAGGCCACACCAAAACACTGAAGCTTTCTTT.

The chain recombines TRBV6-5 with TRBJ1-2, with no clear D. The CDR3 loop spans 12 amino acids. Trimming cost V 5 bases and J 4 bases, with 8 bases left between them. Per the germline V gene, CDR1 is MNHEY and CDR2 is SVGAGI. CDR3 protein: CASSRDFYGYTF. The CDR3 nucleotides read TGTGCCAGCAGTCGTGACTTCTATGGCTACACCTTC.

The count of this clone is one. The rearrangement links TRBV5-1 to TRBJ2-3; perhaps TRBD2 as D (6 bases). Trimming stripped 1 base from V and 5 bases from J, with 11 bases between. CDR1 SGHRS and CDR2 YFSETQ come from the germline V gene. CDR3 length: 14 amino acids. In nucleotides, the CDR3 is TGCGCCAGCAGCTTGAGCCGGGACTTAGATACGCAGTATTTT. Its translation: CASSLSRDLDTQYF.

This chain joins TRBV5-4 and TRBJ2-7, with 11 bases identical to TRBD2. Trimming took 4 bases from V and 7 from J; bases not matched to a gene: 10. Germline V gives CDR1 SGHNT, CDR2 YYREEE (reference sequence). CDR3 size: 15 residues. CDR3 amino acids: CASSPGTSGSGEQYF. DNA for the CDR3: TGTGCCAGCAGCCCGGGTACTAGCGGGAGTGGAGAGCAGTACTTC.

This clone was detected once. The same CDR3 is also encoded by other DNA sequences in this sample. The chain combines TRBV12-5 with TRBJ2-3; no reliable D call. Germline V gives CDR1 LGHNT, CDR2 FRNRAP. The CDR3 length is 13 residues. V was shortened by 0 bases and J by 4 bases, with 5 bases between the two germline ends. In DNA form, the CDR3 reads TGTGCTAGTGGTTTGGTGCCGGCAGATACGCAGTATTTT. Encoded protein: CASGLVPADTQYF. Combining the CDR3 with reference TRBV12-5 and TRBJ2-3 gives the whole variable domain DARVTQTPRHKVTEMGQEVTMRCQPILGHNTVFWYRQTMMQGLELLAYFRNRAPLDDSGMPKDRFSAEMPDATLATLKIQPSEPRDSAVYFCASGLVPADTQYFGPGTRLTVL.

J is TRBJ2-5 and V is TRBV25-1; D is unresolved. V lost 2 bases and J lost 2, with 12 bases in between. The CDR3 extends over 15 amino acids. Per the germline V gene, CDR1 is MGHDK and CDR2 is SYGVNS. CDR3 residues: CASSEGARSQETQYF. Written as DNA, the CDR3 is TGTGCCAGCAGTGAAGGTGCAAGGAGTCAAGAGACCCAGTACTTC.

The CDR3 DNA follows: TGTGCCAGCAGCTATTTGCCGGAGGCGGCGGGTATAAGTTCCTACAATGAGCAGTTCTTC. Its translation: CASSYLPEAAGISSYNEQFF. The V call is TRBV3-1 (or the pseudogene TRBV3-2), the J call TRBJ2-1; D possibly corresponds to TRBD2 (5 bases). Between the trimmed V and J ends, which lost 5 bases and 1 base, there was a span of 27 bases. This CDR3 comprises 20 residues. The germline V gene encodes CDR1 LGHDT and CDR2 YNNKEL (reference sequence).

This clone was counted once. This chain links TRBV18 with TRBJ2-7, with a weak D call TRBD1 (5 bases). Looked up from germline, CDR1 is KGHSH and CDR2 is LQKENI. CDR3 size: 16 residues. Trimming shortened V by 2 bases and J by 9 bases, and 23 bases separated the two germline ends. CDR3: CASSPYQGDLDAVQYF. The CDR3 DNA follows: TGTGCCAGCTCACCATACCAGGGTGATTTAGATGCTGTGCAGTACTTC.

The chain carries TRBV5-1 and TRBJ2-3; perhaps TRBD1 as D (5 bases). The CDR3 extends over 15 amino acids. Trimming removed 3 bases at V and 0 bases at J, with 11 bases between. Germline V gene sequence: CDR1 SGHRS, CDR2 YFSETQ. DNA of the CDR3: TGCGCCAGCAGCTCCGGACATCCTAGCACAGATACGCAGTATTTT. Translation: CASSSGHPSTDTQYF.

This chain connects TRBV6-5 to TRBJ1-2; D uncertain. Germline V gene sequence: CDR1 MNHEY, CDR2 SVGAGI. Trimming cost V 2 bases and J 3 bases, with 10 bases left between them. The CDR3 extends over 14 amino acids. In DNA, the CDR3 is TGTGCCAGCAGTTACCACGCTGCGGACTATGGCTACACCTTC. Amino acid sequence: CASSYHAADYGYTF.

This clone was counted a few times. The chain is built from TRBV19 and TRBJ1-5; D uncertain. The V gene lost 2 bases and the J gene lost 0 bases, with 5 bases spanning the gap. Germline V gene sequence: CDR1 LNHDA, CDR2 SQIVND (reference sequence). The CDR3 has 14 amino acids. Here the CDR3 DNA reads TGTGCCAGTAGTATATCTTTTAGCAATCAGCCCCAGCATTTT. Its translation: CASSISFSNQPQHF.

This clone was seen once. The gene calls are TRBV24-1 and TRBJ2-1; 7 nucleotides agree with TRBD2. Germline-derived CDR1 and CDR2 are KGHDR and SFDVKD. V trimming: 6 bases; J trimming: 6 bases; junction bases outside the gene matches: 7. The CDR3 sequence is 14 residues long. CDR3 sequence (DNA): TGTGCCACCAGTCTGGCGGGAGCGAGCAATGAGCAGTTCTTC. It encodes CATSLAGASNEQFF.

The chain uses TRBV5-6 and TRBJ1-5; a possible D gene is TRBD1 (6 bases). V was shortened by 2 bases and J by 4 bases, with 10 bases between the two germline ends. The germline gives CDR1 SGHDT, CDR2 YYEEEE. CDR3 size: 14 residues. CDR3 sequence: CASSFRTANQPQHF. In DNA form, the CDR3 reads TGTGCCAGCAGCTTTAGGACAGCTAATCAGCCCCAGCATTTT. The entire variable domain, with the rest obtained from reference TRBV5-6 and TRBJ1-5, is as follows: DAGVTQSPTHLIKTRGQQVTLRCSPKSGHDTVSWYQQALGQGPQFIFQYYEEEERQRGNFPDRFSGHQFPNYSSELNVNALLLGDSALYLCASSFRTANQPQHFGDGTRLSIL.

This chain joins TRBV3-1 (or the pseudogene TRBV3-2) and TRBJ2-3, with 7 bases identical to TRBD1. Germline assignment: CDR1 LGHDT and CDR2 YNNKEL (reference sequence). The CDR3 has 13 residues. Losses at the gene ends were 4 bases for V and 9 bases for J; bases not matched to a gene: 7. CDR3 residues: CASSPPTGVTQYF. The CDR3, as DNA: TGTGCCAGCAGCCCGCCAACAGGGGTAACGCAGTATTTT.

The count of this clone is one. The V call is TRBV12-3 or TRBV12-4, the J call TRBJ2-7; D might be TRBD2 (6 bases). CDR3 length equals 12 residues. Trimming took 6 bases from V and 10 from J, leaving 16 bases between them. DNA for the CDR3: TGTGCCAGCAGCTCCCGGGACTCCATACAGTACTTC. This codes for CASSSRDSIQYF.

The V call is TRBV10-3, the J call TRBJ1-4, with 7 bases lining up with TRBD1. The CDR3 runs to 13 residues. V lost 10 bases, J lost 4 bases, and 6 bases stayed unmatched. Germline V CDR1 and CDR2: ENHRY, SYGVKD. Here the CDR3 DNA reads TGTGCCACCAGGGGGACAGTTAATGAAAAACTGTTTTTT. This translates into CATRGTVNEKLFF.

The rearrangement links TRBV28 to TRBJ1-2; 10 bases map to TRBD1. The CDR3 is 15 residues long. Germline loops: CDR1 MDHEN, CDR2 SYDVKM. The trim removed 6 bases at V and 7 bases at J, leaving 11 bases unmatched. CDR3 loop: CASRFGDRGGSGYTF. For the CDR3, the DNA is TGTGCCAGCAGGTTTGGGGACAGGGGTGGAAGTGGCTACACCTTC.